The present TCR beta chain was sequenced within a study of T cell changes during pregnancy in multiple sclerosis (dated by TCRdb to about 2019). Some background on the complete study: Changes in the T cell repertoire over the course of pregnancy were examined in this study in women with multiple sclerosis.

Receptor libraries were prepared by the immunoSEQ multiplex PCR assay. Entries here come from immuneACCESS through TCRdb and include only in-frame sequences with V and J called. Some clones fail to appear in such tables; in the studies checked, an unresolved V gene covers under half of the shortfall, and the cause of the remainder is unknown. This sample gives 40,000 to 50,000 clones in total; approximately 90% of them show up just once. Together, the top ten hold under 0.7% of the sample. As concerns this clone: Its antigen remains undetermined. Per-base quality was not reported, and no clone a single base away is much larger than it.

CDR3 length: 18 amino acids, cysteine to phenylalanine. Left in the record is the CDR3 DNA by itself, 54 bases read in frame from the first base. The CDR1 and CDR2 encoded by the germline V gene are SGHTA and FQGNSA. V is pruned by 5 bases and J by 4 bases, leaving 17 bases of the junction without a gene match. Sequencing was performed on CD4+ T cells from peripheral blood mononuclear cells, taken in the first trimester of pregnancy. This sequence originates from a female donor with multiple sclerosis, enrolled in a pregnancy study. Rearrangement joined TRBV7-2 to TRBJ2-5; 9 of the junction bases match TRBD2. The CDR3 region reads CASSPLKSSGDRGETQYF. The nucleotide sequence is TGTGCCAGCAGCCCCCTAAAGTCTAGCGGGGACCGAGGAGAGACCCAGTACTTC.